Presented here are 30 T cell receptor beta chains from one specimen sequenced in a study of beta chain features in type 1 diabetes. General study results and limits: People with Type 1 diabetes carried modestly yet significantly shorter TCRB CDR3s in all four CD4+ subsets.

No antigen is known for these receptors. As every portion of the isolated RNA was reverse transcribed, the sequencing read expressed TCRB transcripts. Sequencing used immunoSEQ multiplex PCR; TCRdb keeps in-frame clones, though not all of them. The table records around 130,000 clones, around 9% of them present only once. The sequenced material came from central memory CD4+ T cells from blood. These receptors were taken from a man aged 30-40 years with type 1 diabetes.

The DNA for the CDR3 is TGTGCCAGCAGCTTAGCTAGCGGGGGGGCTTCGACCTACAATGAGCAGTTCTTC. It specifies CASSLASGGASTYNEQFF. The chain couples TRBV7-2 to TRBJ2-1, with TRBD2 matching over 11 bases. The V and J ends lost 0 bases and 2 bases, in that order; junction bases with no gene match: 6. The CDR3 runs 18 residues. Germline-derived CDR1 and CDR2 are SGHTA and FQGNSA.

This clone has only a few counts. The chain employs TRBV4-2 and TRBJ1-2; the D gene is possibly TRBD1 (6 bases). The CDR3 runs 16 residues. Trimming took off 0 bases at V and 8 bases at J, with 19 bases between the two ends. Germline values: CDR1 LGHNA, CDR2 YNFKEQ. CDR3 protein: CASSQEGAVEGRGYTF. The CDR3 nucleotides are TGTGCCAGCAGCCAAGAGGGGGCGGTGGAAGGAAGAGGCTACACCTTC.

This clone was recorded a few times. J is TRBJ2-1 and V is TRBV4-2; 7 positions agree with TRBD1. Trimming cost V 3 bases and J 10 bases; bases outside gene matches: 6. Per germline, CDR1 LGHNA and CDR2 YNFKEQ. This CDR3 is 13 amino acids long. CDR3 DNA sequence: TGTGCCAGCAGCCATGGGGACAGCGGAGAGCAGTTCTTC. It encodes CASSHGDSGEQFF.

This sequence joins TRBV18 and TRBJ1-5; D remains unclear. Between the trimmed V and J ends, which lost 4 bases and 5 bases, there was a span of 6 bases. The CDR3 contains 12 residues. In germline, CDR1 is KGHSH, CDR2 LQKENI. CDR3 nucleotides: TGTGCCAGCTCACTGGGCCATCAGCCCCAGCATTTT. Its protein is CASSLGHQPQHF.

The CDR3 region has the DNA TGCGCCAGCAGCCGTAGCGGGGTTGATGAGCAGTTCTTC. This sequence encodes CASSRSGVDEQFF. J is TRBJ2-1 and V is TRBV5-1; 8 bases map to TRBD2. The CDR3 consists of 13 residues. Germline lookup yields CDR1 SGHRS and CDR2 YFSETQ. V dropped 4 bases and J dropped 8; count of bases not matched to a gene: 5.

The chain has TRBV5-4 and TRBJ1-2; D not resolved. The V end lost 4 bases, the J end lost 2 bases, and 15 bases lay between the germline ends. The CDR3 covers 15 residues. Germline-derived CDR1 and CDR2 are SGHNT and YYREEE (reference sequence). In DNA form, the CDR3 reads TGTGCCAGCAGCCCTAGCCGGACTGAGAACTATGGCTACACCTTC. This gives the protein CASSPSRTENYGYTF.

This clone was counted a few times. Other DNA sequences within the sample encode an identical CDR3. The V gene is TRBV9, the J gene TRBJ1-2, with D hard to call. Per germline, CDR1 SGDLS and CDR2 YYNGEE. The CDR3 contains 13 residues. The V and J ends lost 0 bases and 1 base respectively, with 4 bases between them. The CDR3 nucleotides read TGTGCCAGCAGCGTAGACAGTAACTATGGCTACACCTTC. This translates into CASSVDSNYGYTF.

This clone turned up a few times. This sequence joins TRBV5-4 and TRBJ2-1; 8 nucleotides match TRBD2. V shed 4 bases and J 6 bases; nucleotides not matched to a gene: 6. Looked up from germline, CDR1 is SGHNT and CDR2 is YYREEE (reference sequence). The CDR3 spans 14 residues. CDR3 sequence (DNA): TGTGCCAGCAGCGCCGGACTAGCCGTCAATGAGCAGTTCTTC. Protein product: CASSAGLAVNEQFF.

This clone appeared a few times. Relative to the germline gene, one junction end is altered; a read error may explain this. The CDR3 region has the DNA TGTGCCAGCAGATCAGCCGGGACAAGTCCACCGGGAAGGTTT. This sequence encodes CASRSAGTSPPGRF. The chain recombines TRBV6-5 with TRBJ1-1, with a weak D call TRBD1 (6 bases). CDR1 and CDR2 from the germline V gene are MNHEY and SVGAGI. The CDR3 contains 14 residues.

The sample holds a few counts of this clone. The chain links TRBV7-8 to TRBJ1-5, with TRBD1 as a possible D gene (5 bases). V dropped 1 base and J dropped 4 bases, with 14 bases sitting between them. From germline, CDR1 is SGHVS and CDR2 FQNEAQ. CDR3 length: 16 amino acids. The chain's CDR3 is CASSLVSGALNQPQHF. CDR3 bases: TGTGCCAGCAGCTTAGTCAGCGGGGCCCTTAATCAGCCCCAGCATTTT. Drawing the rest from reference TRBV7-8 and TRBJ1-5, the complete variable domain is GAGVSQSPRYKVAKRGQDVALRCDPISGHVSLFWYQQALGQGPEFLTYFQNEAQLDKSGLPSDRFFAERPEGSVSTLKIQRTQQEDSAVYLCASSLVSGALNQPQHFGDGTRLSIL.

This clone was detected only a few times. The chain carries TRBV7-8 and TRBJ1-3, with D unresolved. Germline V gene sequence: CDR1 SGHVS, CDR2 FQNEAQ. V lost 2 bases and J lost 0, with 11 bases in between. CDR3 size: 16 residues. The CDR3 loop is CASSLSASDSGNTIYF. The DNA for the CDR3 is TGTGCCAGCAGCTTATCCGCTAGTGACTCTGGAAACACCATATATTTT. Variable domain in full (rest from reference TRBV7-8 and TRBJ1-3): GAGVSQSPRYKVAKRGQDVALRCDPISGHVSLFWYQQALGQGPEFLTYFQNEAQLDKSGLPSDRFFAERPEGSVSTLKIQRTQQEDSAVYLCASSLSASDSGNTIYFGEGSWLTVV.

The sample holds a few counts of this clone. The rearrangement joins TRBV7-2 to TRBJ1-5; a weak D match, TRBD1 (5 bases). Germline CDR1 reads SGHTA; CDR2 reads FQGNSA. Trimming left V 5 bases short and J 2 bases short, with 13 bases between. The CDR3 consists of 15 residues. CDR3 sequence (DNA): TGTGCCAGCAGCCCCCGTGGAGGGGGCAATCAGCCCCAGCATTTT. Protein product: CASSPRGGGNQPQHF.

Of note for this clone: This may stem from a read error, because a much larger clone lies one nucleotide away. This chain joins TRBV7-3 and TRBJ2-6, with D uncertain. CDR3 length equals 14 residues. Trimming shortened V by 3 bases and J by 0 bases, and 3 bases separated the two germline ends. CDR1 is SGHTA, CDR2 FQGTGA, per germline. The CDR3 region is CASSFNSGANVLTF. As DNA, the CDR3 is TGTGCCAGCAGCTTTAACTCTGGGGCCAACGTCCTGACTTTC.

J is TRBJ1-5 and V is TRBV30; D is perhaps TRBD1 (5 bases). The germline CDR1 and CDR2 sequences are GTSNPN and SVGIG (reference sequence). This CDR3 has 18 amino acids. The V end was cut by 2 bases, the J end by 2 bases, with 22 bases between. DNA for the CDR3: TGTGCCTGGAGTCTCGGTCTTACAGGCAAGGGTGGCAATCAGCCCCAGCATTTT. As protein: CAWSLGLTGKGGNQPQHF. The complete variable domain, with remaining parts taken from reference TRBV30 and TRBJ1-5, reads SQTIHQWPATLVQPVGSPLSLECTVEGTSNPNLYWYRQAAGRGLQLLFYSVGIGQISSEVPQNLSASRPQDRQFILSSKKLLLSDSGFYLCAWSLGLTGKGGNQPQHFGDGTRLSIL.

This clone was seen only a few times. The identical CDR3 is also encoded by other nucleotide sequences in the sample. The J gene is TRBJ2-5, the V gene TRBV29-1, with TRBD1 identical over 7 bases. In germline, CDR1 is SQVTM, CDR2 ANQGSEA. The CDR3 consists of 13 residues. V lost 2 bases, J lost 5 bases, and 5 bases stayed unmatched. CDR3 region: CSVERQGGETQYF. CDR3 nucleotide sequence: TGCAGCGTTGAAAGACAGGGCGGGGAGACCCAGTACTTC.

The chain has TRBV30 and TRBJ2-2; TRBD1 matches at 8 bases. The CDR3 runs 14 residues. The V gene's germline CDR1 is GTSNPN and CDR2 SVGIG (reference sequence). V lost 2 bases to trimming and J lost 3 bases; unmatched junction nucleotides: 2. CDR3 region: CAWSQGAYTGELFF. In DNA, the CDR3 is TGTGCCTGGAGTCAGGGGGCTTACACCGGGGAGCTGTTTTTT.

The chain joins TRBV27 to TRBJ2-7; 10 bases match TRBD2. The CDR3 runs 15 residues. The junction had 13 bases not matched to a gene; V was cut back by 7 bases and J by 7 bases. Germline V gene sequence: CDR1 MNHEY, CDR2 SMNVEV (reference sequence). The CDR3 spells CASIPAAGGREEQYF. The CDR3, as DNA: TGTGCCAGCATCCCGGCAGCGGGGGGGAGGGAAGAGCAGTACTTC.

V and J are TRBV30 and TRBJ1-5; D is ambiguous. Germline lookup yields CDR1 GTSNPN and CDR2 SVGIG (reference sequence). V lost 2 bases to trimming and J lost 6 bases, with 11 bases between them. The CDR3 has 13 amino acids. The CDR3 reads CAWSRSESQPQHF. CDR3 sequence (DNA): TGTGCCTGGAGTCGTTCGGAGAGTCAGCCCCAGCATTTT.

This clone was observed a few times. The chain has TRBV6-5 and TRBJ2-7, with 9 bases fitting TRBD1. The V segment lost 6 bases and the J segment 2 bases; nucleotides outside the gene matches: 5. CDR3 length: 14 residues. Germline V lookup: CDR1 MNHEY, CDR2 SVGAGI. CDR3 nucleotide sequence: TGTGCCAGCAGAAAGGGGACAGGGACCTACGAGCAGTACTTC. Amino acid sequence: CASRKGTGTYEQYF.

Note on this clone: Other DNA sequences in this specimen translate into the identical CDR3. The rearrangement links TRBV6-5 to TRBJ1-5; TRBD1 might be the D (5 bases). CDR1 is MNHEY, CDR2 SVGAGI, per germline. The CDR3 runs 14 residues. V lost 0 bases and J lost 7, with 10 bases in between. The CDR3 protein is CASSYSRAEQPQHF. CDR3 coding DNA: TGTGCCAGCAGTTACTCCAGGGCGGAGCAGCCCCAGCATTTT.

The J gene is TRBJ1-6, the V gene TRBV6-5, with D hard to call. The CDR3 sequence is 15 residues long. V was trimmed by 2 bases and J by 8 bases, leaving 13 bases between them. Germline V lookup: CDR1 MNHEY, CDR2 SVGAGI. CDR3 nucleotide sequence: TGTGCCAGCAGTTACAGCAGACAATGGGATTCACCCCTCCACTTT. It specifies CASSYSRQWDSPLHF.

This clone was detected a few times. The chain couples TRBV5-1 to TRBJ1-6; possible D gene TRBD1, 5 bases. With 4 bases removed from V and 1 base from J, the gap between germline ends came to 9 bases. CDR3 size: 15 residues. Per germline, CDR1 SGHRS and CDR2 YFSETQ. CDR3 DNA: TGCGCCAGCAGCGAAGGGGCTTCCTATAATTCACCCCTCCACTTT. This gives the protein CASSEGASYNSPLHF.

The CDR3 here is CASSTRGGSPDTQYF. The CDR3 DNA is TGTGCCAGCAGCACGCGGGGGGGTAGTCCAGATACGCAGTATTTT. The chain uses TRBV4-2 and TRBJ2-3; TRBD2 matches at 9 bases. This CDR3 has 15 residues. Germline loops: CDR1 LGHNA, CDR2 YNFKEQ. The trim removed 5 bases at V and 4 bases at J, leaving 7 bases unmatched.

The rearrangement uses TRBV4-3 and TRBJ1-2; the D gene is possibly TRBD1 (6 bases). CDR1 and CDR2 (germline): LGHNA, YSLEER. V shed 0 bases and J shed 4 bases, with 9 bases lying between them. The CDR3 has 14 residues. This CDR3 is CASSQDWGPYGYTF. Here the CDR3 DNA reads TGCGCCAGCAGCCAAGACTGGGGGCCCTATGGCTACACCTTC.

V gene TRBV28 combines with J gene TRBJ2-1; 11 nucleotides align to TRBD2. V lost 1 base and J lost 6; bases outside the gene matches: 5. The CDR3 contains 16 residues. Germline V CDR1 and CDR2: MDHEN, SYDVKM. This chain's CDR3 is CASSLFVLAGVNEQFF. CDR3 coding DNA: TGTGCCAGCAGTTTATTCGTACTAGCGGGGGTCAATGAGCAGTTCTTC.

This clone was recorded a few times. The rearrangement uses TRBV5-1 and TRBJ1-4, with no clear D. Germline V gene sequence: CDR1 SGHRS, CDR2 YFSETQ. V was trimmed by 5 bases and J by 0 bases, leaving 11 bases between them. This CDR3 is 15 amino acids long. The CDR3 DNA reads TGCGCCAGCAGGCCAGAAGAAGCAACTAATGAAAAACTGTTTTTT. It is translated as CASRPEEATNEKLFF.

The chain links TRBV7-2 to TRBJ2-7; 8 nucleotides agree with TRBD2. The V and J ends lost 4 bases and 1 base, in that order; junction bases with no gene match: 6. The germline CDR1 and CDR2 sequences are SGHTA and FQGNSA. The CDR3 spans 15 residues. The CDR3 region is CASSSERGRSYEQYF. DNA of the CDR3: TGTGCCAGCAGCTCCGAGCGGGGGCGGTCCTACGAGCAGTACTTC. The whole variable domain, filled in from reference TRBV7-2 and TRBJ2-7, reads GAGVSQSPSNKVTEKGKDVELRCDPISGHTALYWYRQSLGQGLEFLIYFQGNSAPDKSGLPSDRFSAERTGGSVSTLTIQRTQQEDSAVYLCASSSERGRSYEQYFGPGTRLTVT.

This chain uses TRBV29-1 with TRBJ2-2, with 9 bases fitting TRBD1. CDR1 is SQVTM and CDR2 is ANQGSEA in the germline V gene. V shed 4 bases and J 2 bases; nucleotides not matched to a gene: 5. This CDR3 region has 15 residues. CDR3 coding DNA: TGCAGCGTTGGACGGGACAGGGTAAACACCGGGGAGCTGTTTTTT. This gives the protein CSVGRDRVNTGELFF.

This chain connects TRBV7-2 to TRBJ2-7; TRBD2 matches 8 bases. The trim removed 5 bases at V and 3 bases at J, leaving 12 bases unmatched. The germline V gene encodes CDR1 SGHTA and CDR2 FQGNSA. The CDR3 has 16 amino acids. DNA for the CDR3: TGTGCCAGCAGCCTCCGTCGGGCGGGGGGTGTCTACGAGCAGTACTTC. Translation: CASSLRRAGGVYEQYF.

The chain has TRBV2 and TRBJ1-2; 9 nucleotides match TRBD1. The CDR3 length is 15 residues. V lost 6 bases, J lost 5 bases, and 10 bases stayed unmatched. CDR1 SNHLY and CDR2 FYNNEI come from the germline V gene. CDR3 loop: CASREGQGEEYGYTF. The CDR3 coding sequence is TGTGCCAGCAGGGAGGGACAGGGTGAAGAATATGGCTACACCTTC.